The 23 T cell receptor beta chains below were found in one sample sequenced in a study of T cells in women clearing cervical HPV infection. Generated by immunoSEQ multiplex PCR, the TCRdb table keeps only in-frame clones and is missing some. The sample table includes some 40,000 clones. Sequencing was done on a sample of blood buffy coat. These receptors all stem from a woman between 18 and 70 years old with a cervical HPV16 infection that either progressed to CIN3+ or cleared (not recorded which).

Details on this clone: The sequenced fragment ends 3 residues before the CDR3 boundary, so the rest is inferred from the germline J gene. The chain joins TRBV12-5 to TRBJ1-1; possibly TRBD1 for D (6 bases). The CDR3 runs 15 residues. With 1 base removed from V and 1 base from J, the gap between germline ends came to 10 bases. In germline, CDR1 is LGHNT, CDR2 FRNRAP. CDR3 DNA (partial): TGTGCTAGTGGTTTGGGACAGGTCGGGAACACTGAA. Residues: CASGLGQVGNTE. The whole CDR3 protein is CASGLGQVGNTEAFF.

Concerning this clone itself: The read terminates 3 residues before the CDR3 end, so the remaining end is supplied by the germline J gene. J is TRBJ1-4 and V is TRBV2, with TRBD1 matching 8 bases. The V and J ends lost 6 bases and 3 bases, in that order; junction bases with no gene match: 9. The germline V gene has CDR1 SNHLY and CDR2 FYNNEI. The CDR3 contains 16 residues. CDR3 residues: CASSPVGQGSNEKLFF. CDR3 DNA, as far as it was read: TGTGCCAGCAGCCCCGTCGGACAGGGTTCTAATGAAAAA.

Remarks on this clone: From the germline J gene comes the end of the CDR3, since the read stops 3 residues before it. The chain joins TRBV19 to TRBJ1-6; 10 bases align to TRBD1. The CDR3 contains 12 residues. The germline gives CDR1 LNHDA, CDR2 SQIVND (reference sequence). The junction had 0 bases not matched to a gene; V was cut back by 6 bases and J by 10 bases. Partial CDR3 DNA: TGTGCCAGTAGGACAGGGGGCTCACCC. Its translation: CASRTGGSP. The full CDR3 protein reads CASRTGGSPLHF.

Points on this clone: The sequence runs out 3 residues before the end of the CDR3; the remainder is reconstructed from the germline J gene. V and J are TRBV15 and TRBJ1-1; 8 bases map to TRBD1. V was clipped by 6 bases and J by 4 bases; unmatched bases: 7. Germline V lookup: CDR1 LNHNV, CDR2 YYDKDF (reference sequence). The CDR3 is 14 residues long. The CDR3 bases that were read are TGTGCCACCAGAGGGCCAGGGGGCCTCACTGAA. Translating gives CATRGPGGLTE. The whole CDR3 region reads CATRGPGGLTEAFF. The full variable domain, rest sourced from reference TRBV15 and TRBJ1-1, is DAMVIQNPRYQVTQFGKPVTLSCSQTLNHNVMYWYQQKSSQAPKLLFHYYDKDFNNEADTPDNFQSRRPNTSFCFLDIRSPGLGDTAMYLCATRGPGGLTEAFFGQGTRLTVV.

The CDR3 spells CASSAASGTDTQYF. The sequenced CDR3 bases are TGTGCCAGCAGTGCGGCTAGCGGCACAGATACG. This rearrangement joins TRBV5-4 to TRBJ2-3; D may be TRBD2 (6 bases). The CDR3 is cut off 3 residues early in the read; its end comes from the germline J gene. The CDR3 is 14 residues long. With 5 bases removed from V and 1 base from J, the gap between germline ends came to 11 bases. Germline V gene lookup returns CDR1 SGHNT and CDR2 YYREEE (reference sequence).

Comment on this clone: The missing CDR3 end, 3 residues past where the read stops, is filled in from the germline J gene. The rearrangement links TRBV10-3 to TRBJ2-2, with 13 bases fitting TRBD2. The CDR3 consists of 15 residues. The junction had 2 bases not matched to a gene; V was cut back by 4 bases and J by 6 bases. Germline CDR1 reads ENHRY; CDR2 reads SYGVKD. CDR3 DNA (partial): TGTGCCATCAGTGTGACTAGCGGGGGGTCCGGGGAG. Its translation is CAISVTSGGSGE. The whole CDR3 region reads CAISVTSGGSGELFF.

CDR3: CASSLTQGNSPLHF. The sequenced CDR3 bases are TGTGCCAGCAGCTTAACCCAGGGGAATTCACCC. This chain uses TRBV7-6 with TRBJ1-6, with a possible D match to TRBD1 (6 bases). The CDR3 is cut off 3 residues early in the read; its end comes from the germline J gene. V dropped 2 bases and J dropped 7 bases, with 9 bases sitting between them. Germline values: CDR1 SGHVS, CDR2 FNYEAQ. This CDR3 contains 14 residues.

In regard to this clone: The read falls 3 residues short of the CDR3 end, and the missing part is taken from the germline J gene. This chain joins TRBV18 and TRBJ2-3; 9 positions match TRBD2. V lost 0 bases, J lost 0 bases, and 1 base stayed unmatched. The CDR3 length is 16 residues. The V gene's germline CDR1 is KGHSH and CDR2 LQKENI. CDR3 amino acids: CASSPPAGGSTDTQYF. Incomplete CDR3 DNA: TGTGCCAGCTCACCACCGGCGGGGGGGAGCACAGATACG. Using reference TRBV18 and TRBJ2-3 for the parts outside the CDR3, the full variable domain is NAGVMQNPRHLVRRRGQEARLRCSPMKGHSHVYWYRQLPEEGLKFMVYLQKENIIDESGMPKERFSAEFPKEGPSILRIQQVVRGDSAAYFCASSPPAGGSTDTQYFGPGTRLTVL.

About this clone: The sequence runs out 3 residues before the end of the CDR3; the remainder is reconstructed from the germline J gene. The V and J genes are TRBV5-1 and TRBJ2-5; 10 nucleotides match TRBD2. The CDR3 has 16 residues. V was pared by 3 bases and J by 2 bases, with 7 bases of the junction left unmatched. The germline gives CDR1 SGHRS, CDR2 YFSETQ. CDR3 DNA (partial): TGCGCCAGCAGCTCACTCCAACTAGCGGGGCAAGAGACC. This codes for CASSSLQLAGQET. The entire CDR3 sequence reads CASSSLQLAGQETQYF. The whole variable domain, filled in from reference TRBV5-1 and TRBJ2-5, reads KAGVTQTPRYLIKTRGQQVTLSCSPISGHRSVSWYQQTPGQGLQFLFEYFSETQRNKGNFPGRFSGRQFSNSRSEMNVSTLELGDSALYLCASSSLQLAGQETQYFGPGTRLLVL.

With respect to this clone: The read ends 3 residues before the CDR3 terminus; that terminus is restored from the germline J gene. The V call is TRBV20-1, the J call TRBJ2-7; TRBD2 matches at 13 bases. CDR1 is DFQATT and CDR2 is SNEGSKA in the germline V gene (reference sequence). The trim removed 5 bases at V and 4 bases at J, leaving 5 bases unmatched. This CDR3 has 14 residues. CDR3 bases read: TGCAGTGCTTCCGGGACTAGCGGGGCTTACGAG. It yields the protein CSASGTSGAYE. The full CDR3 reads CSASGTSGAYEQYF.

A word on this clone: The read finishes 3 residues shy of the CDR3 end, and the germline J gene is used to complete it. The V call is TRBV19, the J call TRBJ2-7; 10 nucleotides align to TRBD2. The J segment lost 4 bases and the V segment lost 9 bases, leaving 9 bases of the junction unmatched. This CDR3 is 14 amino acids long. CDR1 LNHDA and CDR2 SQIVND come from the germline V gene (reference sequence). CDR3 DNA (partial): TGTGCCAGCGGCGTAGCGGGGGGCGTTTACGAG. Amino acids: CASGVAGGVYE. The whole CDR3 reads CASGVAGGVYEQYF. The variable domain in full, with the rest retrieved from reference TRBV19 and TRBJ2-7, is DGGITQSPKYLFRKEGQNVTLSCEQNLNHDAMYWYRQDPGQGLRLIYYSQIVNDFQKGDIAEGYSVSREKKESFPLTVTSAQKNPTAFYLCASGVAGGVYEQYFGPGTRLTVT.

Comments on this clone: With the read ending 3 residues before the CDR3 end, the germline J gene is used to fill in that end. The chain uses TRBV12-3 or TRBV12-4 and TRBJ2-7; TRBD2 agrees at 9 bases. The CDR3 covers 15 residues. V dropped 5 bases and J dropped 4; count of bases not matched to a gene: 9. The DNA read from the CDR3 is TGTGCCAGCAGTAAGAATAGCGGGGGTGTTTACGAG. Protein: CASSKNSGGVYE. The CDR3 as a whole reads CASSKNSGGVYEQYF.

Details on this clone: The CDR3 is cut off 3 residues early in the read; its end comes from the germline J gene. The chain is built from TRBV2 and TRBJ2-7; TRBD2 might be the D (8 bases). CDR3 length: 15 amino acids. Trimming left V 5 bases short and J 3 bases short, with 17 bases between. From germline, CDR1 is SNHLY and CDR2 FYNNEI. The covered CDR3 bases are TGTGCCAGCAGTCCGGGGGGGGGACAGAGCTACGAG. Translating gives CASSPGGGQSYE. The whole CDR3 sequence is CASSPGGGQSYEQYF.

With respect to this clone: The read is 3 residues too short to cover the CDR3 end, so that end is filled in from the germline J gene. The J gene is TRBJ2-5, the V gene TRBV5-1, with 7 bases fitting TRBD2. CDR3 size: 17 residues. J lost 0 bases, V lost 4 bases, and 12 bases had no gene match. CDR1 and CDR2 (germline): SGHRS, YFSETQ. The covered CDR3 bases are TGCGCCAGCAGCCTCAACCCCCTAGCGGCGTACCAAGAGACC. Protein: CASSLNPLAAYQET. The entire CDR3 protein is CASSLNPLAAYQETQYF.

Its frequency marks this clone as medium-sized (0.01 to 0.1%). The CDR3 end falls 3 residues outside the read, so it is completed with the germline J gene. The chain has TRBV9 and TRBJ1-4, with 7 bases fitting TRBD1. The germline V gene has CDR1 SGDLS and CDR2 YYNGEE. Losses at the gene ends were 4 bases for V and 0 bases for J; bases not matched to a gene: 3. The CDR3 has 15 residues. This chain's CDR3 is CASSRQGATNEKLFF. The sequenced part of the CDR3 DNA is TGTGCCAGCAGCCGACAGGGAGCAACTAATGAAAAA. Full variable domain (remainder filled in from reference TRBV9 and TRBJ1-4): DSGVTQTPKHLITATGQRVTLRCSPRSGDLSVYWYQQSLDQGLQFLIQYYNGEERAKGNILERFSAQQFPDLHSELNLSSLELGDSALYFCASSRQGATNEKLFFGSGTQLSVL.

As concerns this clone: The sequenced fragment ends 3 residues before the CDR3 boundary, so the rest is inferred from the germline J gene. V and J are TRBV11-2 and TRBJ1-1, with no clear D. Germline V lookup: CDR1 SGHAT, CDR2 FQNNGV. Trimming shortened V by 6 bases and J by 4 bases, and 15 bases separated the two germline ends. This CDR3 region has 14 residues. The CDR3 reads CASSAPYRVTEAFF. The CDR3 DNA, read in part, is TGTGCCAGCAGTGCCCCATATCGGGTCACTGAA. Together with reference TRBV11-2 and TRBJ1-1, the CDR3 gives the full variable domain: EAGVAQSPRYKIIEKRQSVAFWCNPISGHATLYWYQQILGQGPKLLIQFQNNGVVDDSQLPKDRFSAERLKGVDSTLKIQPAKLEDSAVYLCASSAPYRVTEAFFGQGTRLTVV.

Concerning this clone: The read terminates 3 residues ahead of where the CDR3 ends, so the germline J gene completes it. The V gene is TRBV19, the J gene TRBJ1-4; D ambiguous. The length of the CDR3 is 14 residues. Per germline, CDR1 LNHDA and CDR2 SQIVND (reference sequence). The ends were cut back, 11 bases at V and 0 bases at J, with 13 bases in the middle. CDR3 DNA (partial): TGTGCCGTAGCCGAAGGAGCAACTAATGAAAAA. Translation gives CAVAEGATNEK. The full CDR3 sequence reads CAVAEGATNEKLFF.

As to this clone: The read ends 3 residues early relative to the CDR3; the germline J gene fills the gap. The gene calls are TRBV6-1 and TRBJ1-1; D may be TRBD1 (5 bases). In germline, CDR1 is MNHNS, CDR2 SASEGT. CDR3 length equals 15 residues. The part of the CDR3 DNA that was read is TGTGCCAGCAGTGAAGTACCAGGGTACACTGACGAA. It is translated as CASSEVPGYTDE. The whole CDR3 sequence is CASSEVPGYTDEAFF.

Comments on this clone: The read gets to within 3 residues of the CDR3 end, and the germline J gene fills in the rest. The chain links TRBV7-4 to TRBJ2-7; 7 positions match TRBD2. V was clipped by 5 bases and J by 4 bases; unmatched bases: 8. Germline values: CDR1 SGHVT, CDR2 SQSDAQ. The CDR3 length is 14 residues. The CDR3 here is CASSPPGEGYEQYF. The sequenced CDR3 bases are TGTGCCAGCAGCCCCCCGGGGGAGGGGTACGAG.

As for this clone: The read finishes 3 residues shy of the CDR3 end, and the germline J gene is used to complete it. V usage is TRBV15 and J usage is TRBJ1-2; D is unclear. This CDR3 has 15 amino acids. V was cut by 0 bases and J by 6 bases, with 14 bases left in between. Per the germline V gene, CDR1 is LNHNV and CDR2 is YYDKDF (reference sequence). CDR3 residues: CATSRDMVIVHGYTF. Incomplete CDR3 DNA: TGTGCCACCAGCAGAGACATGGTGATAGTTCATGGC.

With regard to this clone: Sequencing ends 3 residues short of the CDR3 end; the germline J gene provides the rest. The V gene is TRBV5-1, the J gene TRBJ1-6, with D possibly being TRBD1 (6 bases). Per germline, CDR1 SGHRS and CDR2 YFSETQ. V lost 1 base and J lost 4, with 12 bases in between. The CDR3 is 16 amino acids. The CDR3 is CASSLSGTRYNSPLHF. The covered CDR3 bases are TGCGCCAGCAGCTTGTCAGGGACAAGATATAATTCACCC.

As to this clone: The read stops 3 residues short of the end of the CDR3; the missing end is completed from the germline J gene. The chain has TRBV20-1 and TRBJ2-2, with 7 positions matching TRBD1. Unmatched junction bases numbered 2, after V lost 1 base and J lost 0 bases. CDR1 is DFQATT and CDR2 is SNEGSKA in the germline V gene (reference sequence). CDR3 length: 15 residues. This CDR3 reads CSARAGQSNTGELFF. Partial CDR3 DNA: TGCAGTGCTAGAGCGGGACAGTCGAACACCGGGGAG.

As for this clone: The missing CDR3 end, 3 residues past where the read stops, is filled in from the germline J gene. J is TRBJ2-7 and V is TRBV2, with 11 bases that match TRBD2. The CDR3 has 16 amino acids. Germline CDR1 and CDR2: SNHLY and FYNNEI. The J segment lost 2 bases and the V segment lost 6 bases, leaving 9 bases of the junction unmatched. The DNA read from the CDR3 is TGTGCCAGCAGATCCCCCACTAGCGGGGGTGCCTACGAG. Amino acids: CASRSPTSGGAYE. The whole CDR3 reads CASRSPTSGGAYEQYF. The whole variable domain, filled in from reference TRBV2 and TRBJ2-7, reads EPEVTQTPSHQVTQMGQEVILRCVPISNHLYFYWYRQILGQKVEFLVSFYNNEISEKSEIFDDQFSVERPDGSNFTLKIRSTKLEDSAMYFCASRSPTSGGAYEQYFGPGTRLTVT.